The clone carrying this T cell receptor (beta chain) is labeled as medium-sized. Antigen specificity is unknown. Every single patient, without exception, relapsed after autologous stem cell transplantation, and brentuximab vedotin exposure varied. Each best response was a complete response, a partial response or progressive disease. Produced via immunoSEQ multiplex PCR; TCRdb's table is partial and in-frame only. This table has 90,000 to 100,000 clones, 80% to 95% appearing once. CDR1 is SGHTA, CDR2 FQGNSA, per germline. V shed 4 bases, J shed 6 bases, and the junction held 11 bases outside the gene matches. This CDR3 contains 16 residues. The sample originates from a study of PD-1 blockade in classical Hodgkin lymphoma. Overall study results and limits: Similar baseline diversity was found in complete responders and newly diagnosed patients. With CD4+ cells, TCR diversity rose significantly by C4D1, but not with CD8+ cells.

Sequences were derived from peripheral blood mononuclear cells (PBMCs), sampled at baseline. This receptor was obtained from a human donor with classical Hodgkin lymphoma. The chain carries TRBV7-2 and TRBJ2-3; 9 positions agree with TRBD1. The DNA for the CDR3 is TGTGCCAGCAGCTCTGGGACAGGGAGGAGAGGGGATACGCAGTATTTT. Translation gives CASSSGTGRRGDTQYF.